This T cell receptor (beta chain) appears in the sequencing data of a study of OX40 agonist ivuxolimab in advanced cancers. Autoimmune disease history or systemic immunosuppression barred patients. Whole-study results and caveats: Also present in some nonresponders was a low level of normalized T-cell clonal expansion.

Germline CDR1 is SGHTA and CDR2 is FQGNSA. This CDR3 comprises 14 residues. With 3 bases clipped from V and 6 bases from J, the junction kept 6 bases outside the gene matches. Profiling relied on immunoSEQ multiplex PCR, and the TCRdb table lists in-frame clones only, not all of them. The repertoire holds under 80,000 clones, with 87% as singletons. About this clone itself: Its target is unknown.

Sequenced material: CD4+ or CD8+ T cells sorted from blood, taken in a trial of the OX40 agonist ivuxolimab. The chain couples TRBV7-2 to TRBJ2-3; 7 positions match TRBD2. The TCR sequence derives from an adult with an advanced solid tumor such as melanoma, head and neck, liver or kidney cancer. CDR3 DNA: TGTGCCAGCAGCTTGATGCGGGGGTCGGATACGCAGTATTTT. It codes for CASSLMRGSDTQYF.